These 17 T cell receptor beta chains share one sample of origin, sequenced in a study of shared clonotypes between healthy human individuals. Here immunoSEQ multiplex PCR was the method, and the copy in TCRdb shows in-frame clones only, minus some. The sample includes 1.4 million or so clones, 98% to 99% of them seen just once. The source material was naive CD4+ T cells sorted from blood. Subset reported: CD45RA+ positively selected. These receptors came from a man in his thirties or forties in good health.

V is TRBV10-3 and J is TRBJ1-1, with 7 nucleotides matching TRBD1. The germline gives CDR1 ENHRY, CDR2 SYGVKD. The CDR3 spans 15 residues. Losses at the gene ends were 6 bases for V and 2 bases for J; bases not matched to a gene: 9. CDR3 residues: CAIRERTGVNTEAFF. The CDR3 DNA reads TGTGCCATCAGGGAAAGGACAGGTGTCAACACTGAAGCTTTCTTT.

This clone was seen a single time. CDR3 sequence reads: CASTNLALPDRGKETQYF. The CDR3 DNA reads TGTGCCAGCACCAATTTAGCTCTTCCGGACAGGGGAAAAGAGACCCAGTACTTC. The chain employs TRBV28 and TRBJ2-5; 9 bases agree with TRBD1. J gave up 3 bases and V 7 bases, and 18 bases lay outside the gene matches. The V gene's germline CDR1 is MDHEN and CDR2 SYDVKM. The CDR3 is 18 amino acids. The entire variable domain, with the rest obtained from reference TRBV28 and TRBJ2-5, is as follows: DVKVTQSSRYLVKRTGEKVFLECVQDMDHENMFWYRQDPGLGLRLIYFSYDVKMKEKGDIPEGYSVSREKKERFSLILESASTNQTSMYLCASTNLALPDRGKETQYFGPGTRLLVL.

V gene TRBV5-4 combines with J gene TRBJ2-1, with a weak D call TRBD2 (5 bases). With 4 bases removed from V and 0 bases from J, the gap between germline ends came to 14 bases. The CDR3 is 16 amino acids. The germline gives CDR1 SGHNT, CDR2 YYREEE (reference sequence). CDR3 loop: CASSARAASSYNEQFF. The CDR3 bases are TGTGCCAGCAGCGCGCGGGCGGCGAGCTCCTACAATGAGCAGTTCTTC.

In DNA form, the CDR3 reads TGTGCCAGCAGCCGAGGACTAGCGGGAGTTTCCTACGAGCAGTACTTC. It is translated as CASSRGLAGVSYEQYF. The V gene is TRBV14, the J gene TRBJ2-7; TRBD2 matches at 13 bases. Losses at the gene ends were 4 bases for V and 1 base for J; bases not matched to a gene: 4. CDR1 SGHDN and CDR2 FVKESK come from the germline V gene. The CDR3 is 16 residues long.

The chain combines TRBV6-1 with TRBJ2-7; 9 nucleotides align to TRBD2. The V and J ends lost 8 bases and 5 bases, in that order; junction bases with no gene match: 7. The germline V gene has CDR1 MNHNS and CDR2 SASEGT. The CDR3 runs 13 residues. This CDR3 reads CASEGSGRHEQYF. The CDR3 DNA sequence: TGTGCCAGCGAGGGTAGCGGGAGACACGAGCAGTACTTC.

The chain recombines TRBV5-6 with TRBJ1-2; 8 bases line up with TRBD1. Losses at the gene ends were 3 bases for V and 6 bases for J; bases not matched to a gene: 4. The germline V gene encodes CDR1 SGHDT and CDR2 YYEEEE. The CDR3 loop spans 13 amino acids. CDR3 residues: CASSWATGDGYTF. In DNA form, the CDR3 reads TGTGCCAGCAGCTGGGCGACAGGGGATGGCTACACCTTC.

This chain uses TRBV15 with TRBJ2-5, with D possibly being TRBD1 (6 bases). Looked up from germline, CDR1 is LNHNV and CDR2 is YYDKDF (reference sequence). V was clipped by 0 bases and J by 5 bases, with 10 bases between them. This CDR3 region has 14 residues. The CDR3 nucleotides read TGTGCCACCAGCAGAGACTGGACAGTCGAGACCCAGTACTTC. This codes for CATSRDWTVETQYF.

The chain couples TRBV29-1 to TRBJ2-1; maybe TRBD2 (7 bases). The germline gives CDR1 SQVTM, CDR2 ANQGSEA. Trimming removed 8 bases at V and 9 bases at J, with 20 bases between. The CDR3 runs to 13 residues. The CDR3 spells CSTGIRRGGEQFF. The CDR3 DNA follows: TGCAGCACAGGGATAAGAAGGGGGGGTGAGCAGTTCTTC.

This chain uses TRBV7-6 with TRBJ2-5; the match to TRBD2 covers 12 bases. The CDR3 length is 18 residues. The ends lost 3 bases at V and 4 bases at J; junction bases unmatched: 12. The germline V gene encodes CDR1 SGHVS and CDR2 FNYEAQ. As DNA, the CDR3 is TGTGCCAGCAGCTTTTTGGTATCTAGCGGGAGGGGCGGAGAGACCCAGTACTTC. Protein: CASSFLVSSGRGGETQYF.

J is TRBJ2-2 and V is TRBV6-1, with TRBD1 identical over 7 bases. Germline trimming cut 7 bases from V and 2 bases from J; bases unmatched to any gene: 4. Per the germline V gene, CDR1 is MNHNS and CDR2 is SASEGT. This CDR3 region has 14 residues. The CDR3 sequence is CASNRQGNTGELFF. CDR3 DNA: TGTGCCAGCAATCGACAGGGAAACACCGGGGAGCTGTTTTTT.

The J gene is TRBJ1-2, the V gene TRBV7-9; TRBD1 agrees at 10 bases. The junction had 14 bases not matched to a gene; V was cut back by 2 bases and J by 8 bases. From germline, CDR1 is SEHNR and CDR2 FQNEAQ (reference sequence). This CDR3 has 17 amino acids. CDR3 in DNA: TGTGCCAGCAGCTTATCAAGCCCCCTCGGGACAGGGGTCGGCTACACCTTC. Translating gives CASSLSSPLGTGVGYTF.

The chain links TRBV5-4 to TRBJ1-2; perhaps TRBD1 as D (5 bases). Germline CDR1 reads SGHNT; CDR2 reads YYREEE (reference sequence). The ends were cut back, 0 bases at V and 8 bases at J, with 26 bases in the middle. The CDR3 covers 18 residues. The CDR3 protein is CASSLDWSTQANSLGYTF. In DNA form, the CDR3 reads TGTGCCAGCAGCTTGGACTGGTCGACACAGGCCAACTCGCTCGGCTACACCTTC.

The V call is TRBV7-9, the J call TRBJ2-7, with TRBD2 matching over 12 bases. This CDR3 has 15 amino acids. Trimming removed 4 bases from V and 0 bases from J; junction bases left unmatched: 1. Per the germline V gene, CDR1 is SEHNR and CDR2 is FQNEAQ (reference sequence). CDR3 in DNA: TGTGCCAGCAGCTCGACTAGCGGGAGCTCCTACGAGCAGTACTTC. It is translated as CASSSTSGSSYEQYF.

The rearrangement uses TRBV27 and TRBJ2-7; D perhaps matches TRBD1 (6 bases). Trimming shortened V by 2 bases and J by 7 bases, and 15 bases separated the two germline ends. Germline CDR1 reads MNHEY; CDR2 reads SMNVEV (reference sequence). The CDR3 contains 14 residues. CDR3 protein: CASSLLDTTGEQYF. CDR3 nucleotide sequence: TGTGCCAGCAGTTTACTGGACACTACAGGGGAGCAGTACTTC.

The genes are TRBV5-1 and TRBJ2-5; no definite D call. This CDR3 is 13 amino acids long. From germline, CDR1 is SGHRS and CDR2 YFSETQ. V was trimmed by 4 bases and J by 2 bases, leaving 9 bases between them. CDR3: CASSIRNQETQYF. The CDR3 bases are TGCGCCAGCAGCATCAGGAATCAAGAGACCCAGTACTTC.

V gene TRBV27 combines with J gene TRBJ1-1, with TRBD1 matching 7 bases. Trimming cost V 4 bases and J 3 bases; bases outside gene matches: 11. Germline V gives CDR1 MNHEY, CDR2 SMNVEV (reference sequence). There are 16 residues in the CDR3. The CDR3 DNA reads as TGTGCCAGCAGTTCCCGACAGGGACGGGGGGACACTGAAGCTTTCTTT. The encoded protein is CASSSRQGRGDTEAFF.

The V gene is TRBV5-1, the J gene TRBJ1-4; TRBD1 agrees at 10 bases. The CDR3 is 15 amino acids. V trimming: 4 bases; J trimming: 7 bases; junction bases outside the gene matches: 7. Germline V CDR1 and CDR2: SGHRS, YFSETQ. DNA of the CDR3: TGCGCCAGCAGCGAGACAGGGGGCGAGGGTGAAAAACTGTTTTTT. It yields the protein CASSETGGEGEKLFF.